This T cell receptor (beta chain) was recovered during a study of cytomegalovirus exposure and HLA in healthy donors. The study's findings and limits: Apart from CMV serostatus, no immune exposure information was available. Most TCR beta V segments were productive about 90% or about 30% of the time in an earlier analysis.

With 3 bases removed from V and 2 bases from J, the gap between germline ends came to 8 bases. CDR1 is LNHDA and CDR2 is SQIVND in the germline V gene (reference sequence). CDR3 size: 13 residues. The PCR ran on 60 Vbeta and 13 Jbeta primers. Some clones are missing from TCRdb's copy, which holds only in-frame ones; the method was immunoSEQ multiplex PCR. The sample contains 150,000 or so clones, 70% to 90% of which appear only once. Of note for this clone: The target antigen is unknown.

V and J are TRBV19 and TRBJ2-7; D gene unclear. Sequenced material: PBMCs. The TCR sequence derives from a man between 18 and 29 years old in good health and CMV-seropositive. For the CDR3, the DNA is TGTGCCAGTAGTATTCCCCCCACCTACGAGCAGTACTTC. Translating gives CASSIPPTYEQYF.